Included here is one T cell receptor (beta chain) sequence, with context. What it recognizes is unknown. The CDR3 length is 13 residues. In germline, CDR1 is KGHSH, CDR2 LQKENI. V trimming: 2 bases; J trimming: 10 bases; junction bases outside the gene matches: 3. This record belongs to a study of beta chain features in type 1 diabetes. Study as a whole: Taken together, all samples contributed some 98 million examined sorted cells.

A sort by CD45RO/CCR7/CD25/CD127/CD95/CD27 yielded CD4+ naive, central memory, regulatory and stem cell-like memory cells. All of the isolated RNA was reverse transcribed, so expressed TCRB transcripts were sequenced. Reads from naive, central memory and regulatory T cell samples averaged about 3.3 million. Clones were sequenced by immunoSEQ multiplex PCR, and TCRdb holds only the in-frame ones, with some missing. This table holds hundreds of thousands of clones, around 14% found once. Overall study results and limits: Naive, central memory and Treg TCRB repertoires seemed to resemble each other more closely in patients than they did in healthy donors.

The rearrangement uses TRBV18 and TRBJ2-7; 12 positions agree with TRBD2. Sequencing was performed on naive CD4+ T cells from blood. The clonotype originates from a middle-aged woman in good health. This CDR3 reads CASSPTSGGTQYF. The CDR3 region has the DNA TGTGCCAGCTCACCAACTAGCGGGGGGACACAGTACTTC.